The entry below describes one T cell receptor beta chain. In the source study's methods: Estimation of nucleated cell counts was performed using reference gene primer amplification. The assay was immunoSEQ multiplex PCR, and TCRdb's table has in-frame clones only and misses some. V and J calls and clone size are copied from that table; D and trimming were computed from the DNA. The table includes about 300,000 clones, roughly 80% detected once. This sample is part of a study of blood T cell repertoires in COVID-19. The wider study: T cells, B-cell-depleted T cells, or PBMCs provided the cDNA or gDNA that served as material.

Sequenced material: peripheral blood. The receptor was isolated from a woman in her fifties or sixties who had recovered from COVID-19.

The CDR3 is CASSGRGAYNEQFF. The DNA for the CDR3 is TGTGCCAGCAGTGGGAGGGGCGCCTACAATGAGCAGTTCTTC. This chain joins TRBV28 and TRBJ2-1; the match to TRBD2 covers 7 bases. The junction had 3 bases not matched to a gene; V was cut back by 5 bases and J by 2 bases. Germline CDR1 is MDHEN and CDR2 is SYDVKM. The CDR3 is 14 amino acids.